The present TCR beta chain was sequenced within a study of T cells after yellow fever vaccination. In its sample, this clonotype was seen a few times. TCRdb reprocessed the 5' RACE reads with MiXCR, giving one entry per CDR3 protein. The data contain around 230,000 distinct CDR3 sequences, more than 6.5% of them singletons. The CDR3 totals 15 residues. Specimen: CD4+ T cells sorted from PBMCs, collected on the day of the yellow fever booster vaccination. The chain carries TRBV12-2 and TRBJ2-1; TRBD2 is the table's D call and was not checked against the DNA. TRBV12-2 is a recognized pseudogene. This clonotype originated in a man aged 25 to 45 who received the YFV17D yellow fever vaccine. This CDR3 is CASRPRGIAGKEQFF. The CDR3 DNA follows: TGTGCAAGTCGTCCTAGGGGGATTGCGGGCAAAGAGCAGTTCTTC.